The rows below give T cell receptor beta chains drawn from one sample of a study of read filtering for tumor transcriptome and immune sequencing. Via MiXCR, TCRdb re-called the reads, giving one row per CDR3 protein. The table has approximately 38,000 distinct CDR3 sequences, approximately 14% seen once. The source material was a population of CD138-negative cells sorted from bone marrow. These TCRs come from a donor at least 40 years old with multiple myeloma. CDR3s include the opening cysteine and the closing phenylalanine or tryptophan. Fields, in order: J gene, clone size, V gene, D gene, CDR3 protein, CDR3 DNA. A D gene is named only where the DNA matches it firmly. The size entry is marked missing in some rows and otherwise reads once, few, many or a size class.

J gene: TRBJ2-1; clone size: many; V gene: TRBV20-1; D gene: TRBD2; CDR3 protein: CSARDSAGLAGKYNEQFF; CDR3 DNA: TGCAGTGCTAGAGATAGTGCAGGACTAGCGGGAAAATACAATGAGCAGTTCTTC
J gene: TRBJ2-3; clone size: many; V gene: TRBV11-1; D gene: TRBD2; CDR3 protein: CASRLLAGASDTQYF; CDR3 DNA: TGTGCCAGCAGGTTACTAGCGGGAGCTTCAGATACGCAGTATTTT
J gene: TRBJ2-7; clone size: many; V gene: TRBV10-3; D gene: TRBD1; CDR3 protein: CAISESDRGRLEQYF; CDR3 DNA: TGTGCCATCAGTGAGTCAGACAGGGGGAGGCTCGAGCAGTACTTC
J gene: TRBJ2-3; clone size: .; V gene: TRBV7-9; D gene: TRBD2; CDR3 protein: CASSSQREGTDTQYF; CDR3 DNA: TGTGCCAGCAGCTCGCAGCGGGAGGGCACAGATACGCAGTATTTT
J gene: TRBJ1-5; clone size: many; V gene: TRBV28; D gene: .; CDR3 protein: CASTPPRGAQHF; CDR3 DNA: TGTGCCAGCACCCCGCCCCGAGGAGCCCAGCATTTT
J gene: TRBJ2-3; clone size: few; V gene: TRBV30; D gene: .; CDR3 protein: CAWSFGPDTQYF; CDR3 DNA: TGTGCCTGGAGTTTCGGACCAGATACGCAGTATTTT
J gene: TRBJ1-2; clone size: many; V gene: TRBV28; D gene: TRBD1; CDR3 protein: CASRLGQSNYGYTF; CDR3 DNA: TGTGCCAGCAGGCTGGGACAGAGTAACTATGGCTACACCTTC
J gene: TRBJ1-4; clone size: many; V gene: TRBV20-1; D gene: .; CDR3 protein: CSAKRQPNEKLFF; CDR3 DNA: TGCAGTGCTAAAAGACAGCCTAATGAAAAACTGTTTTTT
J gene: TRBJ1-2; clone size: few; V gene: TRBV7-8; D gene: .; CDR3 protein: CASSLGGIYGYTF; CDR3 DNA: TGTGCCAGCAGCTTAGGAGGCATCTATGGCTACACCTTC
J gene: TRBJ2-1; clone size: many; V gene: TRBV9; D gene: .; CDR3 protein: CASSERYRNEQFF; CDR3 DNA: TGTGCCAGCAGCGAACGTTACCGCAATGAGCAGTTCTTC
J gene: TRBJ2-1; clone size: many; V gene: TRBV5-4; D gene: .; CDR3 protein: CASSFGEYNEQFF; CDR3 DNA: TGTGCCAGCAGCTTCGGGGAGTACAATGAGCAGTTCTTC
J gene: TRBJ2-7; clone size: many; V gene: TRBV6-2/TRBV6-3; D gene: TRBD2; CDR3 protein: CASSYSYVGRAMDEQYF; CDR3 DNA: TGTGCCAGCAGTTACTCGTACGTCGGGAGGGCCATGGACGAGCAGTACTTC
J gene: TRBJ2-1; clone size: .; V gene: TRBV7-2; D gene: .; CDR3 protein: CALEGSDKFNEQLF; CDR3 DNA: TGTGCCCTTGAGGGTAGCGACAAATTCAATGAGCAGCTCTTC
J gene: TRBJ2-3; clone size: .; V gene: TRBV7-2; D gene: .; CDR3 protein: CASTPKASFSTDTQYF; CDR3 DNA: TGTGCCAGCACCCCCAAGGCTAGTTTCTCCACAGATACGCAGTATTTT
J gene: TRBJ2-4; clone size: .; V gene: TRBV7-8; D gene: .; CDR3 protein: CASSLSGSASLAKNIQYF; CDR3 DNA: TGTGCCAGCAGCTTATCCGGGAGCGCCAGTTTAGCCAAAAACATTCAGTACTTC
J gene: TRBJ2-1; clone size: many; V gene: TRBV7-9; D gene: TRBD2; CDR3 protein: CASSFLRTSGKGNEQFF; CDR3 DNA: TGTGCCAGCAGCTTCCTCCGGACTAGCGGAAAAGGGAATGAGCAGTTCTTC
J gene: TRBJ2-7; clone size: .; V gene: TRBV15; D gene: .; CDR3 protein: CATSRVQGSSYEQYF; CDR3 DNA: TGTGCCACCAGCAGAGTCCAGGGTTCGTCCTACGAGCAGTACTTC
J gene: TRBJ1-5; clone size: many; V gene: TRBV12-5; D gene: .; CDR3 protein: CASGNGLALSTDTQHF; CDR3 DNA: TGTGCTAGTGGTAACGGACTAGCCCTTAGCACAGATACGCAGCATTTT
J gene: TRBJ2-7; clone size: .; V gene: TRBV9; D gene: .; CDR3 protein: CASSVGDLASSYEQYF; CDR3 DNA: TGTGCCAGCAGCGTCGGGGATCTAGCGAGCTCCTACGAGCAGTACTTC
J gene: TRBJ2-1; clone size: many; V gene: TRBV28; D gene: TRBD1; CDR3 protein: CASSLGTGGGNEQFF; CDR3 DNA: TGTGCCAGCAGTTTAGGGACAGGGGGAGGCAATGAGCAGTTCTTC
J gene: TRBJ2-2; clone size: many; V gene: TRBV9; D gene: .; CDR3 protein: CASSVNTDTGELFF; CDR3 DNA: TGTGCCAGCAGCGTGAATACAGACACCGGGGAGCTGTTTTTT
J gene: TRBJ2-2; clone size: many; V gene: TRBV7-2; D gene: .; CDR3 protein: CASSRSPTGELFF; CDR3 DNA: TGTGCCAGCAGCCGGAGCCCCACCGGGGAGCTGTTTTTT
J gene: TRBJ2-3; clone size: many; V gene: TRBV5-1; D gene: TRBD1; CDR3 protein: CASSPGTGPDTQYF; CDR3 DNA: TGCGCCAGCAGTCCCGGGACAGGACCAGATACGCAGTATTTT
J gene: TRBJ2-5; clone size: hyperexpanded; V gene: TRBV15; D gene: .; CDR3 protein: CATSRVSEQETQYF; CDR3 DNA: TGTGCCACCAGCAGAGTGTCAGAACAAGAGACCCAGTACTTC